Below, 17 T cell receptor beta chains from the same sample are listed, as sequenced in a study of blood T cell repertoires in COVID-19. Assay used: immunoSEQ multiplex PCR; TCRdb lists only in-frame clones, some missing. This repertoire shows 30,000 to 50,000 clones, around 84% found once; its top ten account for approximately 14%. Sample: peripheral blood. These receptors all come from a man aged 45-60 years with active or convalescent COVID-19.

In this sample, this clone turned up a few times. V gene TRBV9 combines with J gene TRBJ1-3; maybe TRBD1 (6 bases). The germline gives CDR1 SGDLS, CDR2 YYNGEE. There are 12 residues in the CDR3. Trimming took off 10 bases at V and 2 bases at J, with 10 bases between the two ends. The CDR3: CASQGTGNTIYF. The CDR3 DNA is TGTGCCTCCCAGGGGACTGGAAACACCATATATTTT. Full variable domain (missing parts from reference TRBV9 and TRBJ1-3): DSGVTQTPKHLITATGQRVTLRCSPRSGDLSVYWYQQSLDQGLQFLIQYYNGEERAKGNILERFSAQQFPDLHSELNLSSLELGDSALYFCASQGTGNTIYFGEGSWLTVV.

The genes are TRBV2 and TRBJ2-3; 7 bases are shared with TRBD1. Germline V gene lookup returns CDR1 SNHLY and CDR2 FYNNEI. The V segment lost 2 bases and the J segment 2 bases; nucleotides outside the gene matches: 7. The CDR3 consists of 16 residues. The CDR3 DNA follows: TGTGCCAGCAGTGAATTTAAGACAGGGCCCACAGATACGCAGTATTTT. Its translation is CASSEFKTGPTDTQYF.

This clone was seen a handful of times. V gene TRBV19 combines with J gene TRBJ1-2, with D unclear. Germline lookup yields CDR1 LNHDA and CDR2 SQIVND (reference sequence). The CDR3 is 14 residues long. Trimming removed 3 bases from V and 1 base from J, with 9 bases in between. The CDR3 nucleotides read TGTGCCAGTAGTATCCCGGGGATTAACTATGGCTACACCTTC. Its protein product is CASSIPGINYGYTF.

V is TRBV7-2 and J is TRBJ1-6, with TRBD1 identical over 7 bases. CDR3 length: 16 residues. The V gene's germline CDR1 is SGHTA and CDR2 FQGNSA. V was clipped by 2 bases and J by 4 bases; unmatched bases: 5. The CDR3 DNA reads TGTGCCAGCAGCTTACTTGAGACAGGGTATAATTCACCCCTCCACTTT. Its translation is CASSLLETGYNSPLHF.

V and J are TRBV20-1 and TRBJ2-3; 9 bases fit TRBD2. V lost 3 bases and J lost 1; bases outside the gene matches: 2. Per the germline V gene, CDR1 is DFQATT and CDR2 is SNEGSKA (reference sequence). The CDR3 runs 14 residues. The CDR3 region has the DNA TGCAGTGCTAGTTTAGCGGGGGGCACAGATACGCAGTATTTT. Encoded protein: CSASLAGGTDTQYF.

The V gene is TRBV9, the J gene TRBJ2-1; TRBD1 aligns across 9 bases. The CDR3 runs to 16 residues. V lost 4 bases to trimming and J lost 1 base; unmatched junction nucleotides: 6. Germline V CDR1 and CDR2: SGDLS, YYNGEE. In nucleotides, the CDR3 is TGTGCCAGCAGCCGAGTAGGGACAGGGTCCTACAATGAGCAGTTCTTC. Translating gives CASSRVGTGSYNEQFF.

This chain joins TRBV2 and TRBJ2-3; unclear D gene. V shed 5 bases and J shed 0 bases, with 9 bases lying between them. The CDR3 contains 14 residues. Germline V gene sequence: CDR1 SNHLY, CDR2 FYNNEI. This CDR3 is CASSKPWSTDTQYF. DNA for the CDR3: TGTGCCAGCAGTAAGCCCTGGAGCACAGATACGCAGTATTTT.

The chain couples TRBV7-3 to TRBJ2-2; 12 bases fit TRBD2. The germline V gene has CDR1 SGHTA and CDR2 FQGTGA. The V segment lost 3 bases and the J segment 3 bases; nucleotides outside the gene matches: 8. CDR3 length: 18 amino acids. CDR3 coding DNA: TGTGCCAGCAGCTTGGTAGATGGGACTAGCGGGTACACCGGGGAGCTGTTTTTT. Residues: CASSLVDGTSGYTGELFF.

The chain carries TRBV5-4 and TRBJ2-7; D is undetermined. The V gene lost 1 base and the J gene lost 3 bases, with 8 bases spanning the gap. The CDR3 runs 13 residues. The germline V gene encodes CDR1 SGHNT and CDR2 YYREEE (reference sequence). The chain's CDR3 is CASSLNGFYEQYF. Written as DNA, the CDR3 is TGTGCCAGCAGCTTGAACGGTTTCTACGAGCAGTACTTC. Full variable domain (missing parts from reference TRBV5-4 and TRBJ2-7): ETGVTQSPTHLIKTRGQQVTLRCSSQSGHNTVSWYQQALGQGPQFIFQYYREEENGRGNFPPRFSGLQFPNYSSELNVNALELDDSALYLCASSLNGFYEQYFGPGTRLTVT.

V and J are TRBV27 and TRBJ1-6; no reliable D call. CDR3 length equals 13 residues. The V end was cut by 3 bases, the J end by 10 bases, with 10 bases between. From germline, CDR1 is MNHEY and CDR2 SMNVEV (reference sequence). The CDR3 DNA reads TGTGCCAGCAGTTTCTCGGGGTCCTCACCCCTCCACTTT. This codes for CASSFSGSSPLHF.

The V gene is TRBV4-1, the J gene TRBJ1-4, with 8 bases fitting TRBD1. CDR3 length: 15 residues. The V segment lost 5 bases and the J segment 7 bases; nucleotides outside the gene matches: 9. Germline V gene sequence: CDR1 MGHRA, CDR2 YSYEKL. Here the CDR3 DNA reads TGCGCCAGCAGCGGATGGACAGGGAAGGGTGAAAAACTGTTTTTT. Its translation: CASSGWTGKGEKLFF.

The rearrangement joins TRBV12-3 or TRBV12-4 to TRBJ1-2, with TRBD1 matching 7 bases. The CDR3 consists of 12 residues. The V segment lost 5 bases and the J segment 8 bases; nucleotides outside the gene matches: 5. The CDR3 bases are TGTGCCAGCAGTCCTAGGACAGGAGGCTACACCTTC. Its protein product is CASSPRTGGYTF.

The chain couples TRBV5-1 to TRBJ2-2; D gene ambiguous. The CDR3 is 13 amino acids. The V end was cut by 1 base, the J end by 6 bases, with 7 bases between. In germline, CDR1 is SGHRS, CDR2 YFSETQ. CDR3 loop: CASSLISAGELFF. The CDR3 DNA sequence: TGCGCCAGCAGCTTGATCTCTGCCGGGGAGCTGTTTTTT.

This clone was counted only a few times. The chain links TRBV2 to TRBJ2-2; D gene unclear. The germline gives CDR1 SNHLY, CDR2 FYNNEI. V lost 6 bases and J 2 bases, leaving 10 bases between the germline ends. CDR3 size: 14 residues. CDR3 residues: CASSPYHNTGELFF. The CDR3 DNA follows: TGTGCCAGCAGCCCCTATCACAACACCGGGGAGCTGTTTTTT.

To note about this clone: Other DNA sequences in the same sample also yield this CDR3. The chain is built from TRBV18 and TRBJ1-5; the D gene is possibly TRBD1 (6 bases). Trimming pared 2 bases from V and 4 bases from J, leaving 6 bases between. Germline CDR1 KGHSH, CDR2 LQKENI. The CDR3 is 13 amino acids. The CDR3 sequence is CASSPGQNQPQHF. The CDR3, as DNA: TGTGCCAGCTCACCAGGACAGAATCAGCCCCAGCATTTT.

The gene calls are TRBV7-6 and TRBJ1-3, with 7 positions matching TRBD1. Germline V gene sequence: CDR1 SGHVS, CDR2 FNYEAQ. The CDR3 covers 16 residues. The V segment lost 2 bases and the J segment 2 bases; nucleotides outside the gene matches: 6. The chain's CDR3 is CASSLFSGTAGNTIYF. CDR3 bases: TGTGCCAGCAGCTTATTTTCCGGGACAGCTGGAAACACCATATATTTT.

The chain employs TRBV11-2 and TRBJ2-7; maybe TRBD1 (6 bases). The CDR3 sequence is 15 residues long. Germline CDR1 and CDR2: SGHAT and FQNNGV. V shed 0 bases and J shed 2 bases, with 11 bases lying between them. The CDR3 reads CASSLDQDRTYEQYF. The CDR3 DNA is TGTGCCAGCAGCTTAGATCAGGACAGAACCTACGAGCAGTACTTC.